The 3 T cell receptor beta chains listed next were all sequenced from one sample in a study of shared clonotypes between healthy human individuals. Data came from immunoSEQ multiplex PCR; TCRdb stores just in-frame clones and leaves some out. This sample yields around 320,000 clones, of which around 86% are seen a single time; roughly 15% belongs to the top ten. The sample comprised memory CD8+ T cells sorted from blood. The sample's subset: CD45RO+ cells pooled with CCR7-negative TemRA cells. Source of these receptors: a man aged 18 to 30 in good health.

The rearrangement links TRBV4-1 to TRBJ1-1; D is uncertain. Germline V gives CDR1 MGHRA, CDR2 YSYEKL. The CDR3 has 15 amino acids. Trimming took off 11 bases at V and 0 bases at J, with 19 bases between the two ends. CDR3 in DNA: TGCGCCTCCCTTCCCAGTGAGCTCATGAACACTGAAGCTTTCTTT. Translated: CASLPSELMNTEAFF.

The CDR3 loop reads CSVPSPIVLTDTQYF. Written as DNA, the CDR3 is TGCAGCGTGCCGAGCCCCATTGTTCTGACAGATACGCAGTATTTT. The chain has TRBV29-1 and TRBJ2-3; D remains ambiguous. Between the trimmed V and J ends, which lost 6 bases and 3 bases, there was a span of 19 bases. Germline values: CDR1 SQVTM, CDR2 ANQGSEA. The CDR3 sequence is 15 residues long.

The chain has TRBV2 and TRBJ2-3, with D perhaps TRBD2 (6 bases). The V and J ends lost 6 bases and 6 bases respectively, with 19 bases between them. There are 15 residues in the CDR3. Per the germline V gene, CDR1 is SNHLY and CDR2 is FYNNEI. The CDR3 here is CASRKSGLVGDTQYF. The CDR3 coding sequence is TGTGCCAGCAGGAAGAGCGGGCTGGTCGGGGATACGCAGTATTTT.